The source of this TCR beta chain is a study of response to subunit inactivated influenza vaccine. TCRdb re-called the RT-PCR reads through MiXCR, storing one row per CDR3 protein. The profile covers some 540,000 distinct CDR3 sequences, with around a quarter appearing a single time and 2.5% to 3.5% taken by the ten largest. Germline CDR1 is SGHTA and CDR2 is FQGNSA. The V gene lost 5 bases and the J gene lost 0 bases, with 14 bases spanning the gap. The CDR3 is 15 residues long. The same data also went into a second study, on T cells expressing NK-cell markers. Per that study: The authors made TCR beta cDNA libraries by 5'RACE template switching. This switching added a universal primer site and UMIs. Most of the eight sequenced donors were HCMV-seropositive; one was seronegative.

This chain links TRBV7-2 with TRBJ2-7; D is undetermined. This material consisted of CD4+ T cells sorted from PBMCs, taken roughly 12 days after vaccination. The clonotype originates from a man aged 50 to 59 who received an inactivated influenza vaccine. CDR3: CASSPRALLSYEQYF. The CDR3 DNA sequence: TGTGCCAGCAGCCCTCGAGCCCTACTCTCCTACGAGCAGTACTTC.